This is a list of T cell receptor beta chains from one sample in a study of blood T cell repertoires in COVID-19. This table comes from immunoSEQ multiplex PCR, and its TCRdb copy is limited to in-frame clones, with some not included. The table lists approximately 70,000 clones, roughly 90% of them singletons. The sample taken for sequencing was peripheral blood. The receptor source for this set is a woman aged 60-70 years with acute or convalescent COVID-19. Both conserved end residues are part of each CDR3. The D gene is left open where the match is weak. A clone size is listed for some rows: how often the clone was seen (once, few, many), or a class if it is expanded.

j_gene: TRBJ1-2
v_gene: TRBV9
abundance: .
d_gene: TRBD1
CDR3aa: CASSPLGGTGVDHNYGYTF
CDR3nt: TGTGCCAGCAGCCCCCTTGGGGGGACAGGGGTCGATCATAACTATGGCTACACCTTC

j_gene: TRBJ2-2
v_gene: TRBV14
abundance: .
d_gene: .
CDR3aa: CASSPTARTGELFF
CDR3nt: TGTGCCAGCAGCCCGACGGCTAGGACCGGGGAGCTGTTTTTT

j_gene: TRBJ1-2
v_gene: TRBV28
abundance: .
d_gene: .
CDR3aa: CASRATGTPGYGYTF
CDR3nt: TGTGCCAGCAGAGCGACCGGGACACCGGGCTATGGCTACACCTTC

j_gene: TRBJ1-3
v_gene: TRBV10-3
abundance: few
d_gene: TRBD1
CDR3aa: CAISITHRGNGNTIYF
CDR3nt: TGTGCCATCAGTATTACCCACAGGGGGAATGGAAACACCATATATTTT

j_gene: TRBJ2-5
v_gene: TRBV3-1/TRBV3-2
abundance: .
d_gene: TRBD2
CDR3aa: CASRPGGARQETQYF
CDR3nt: TGTGCCAGCCGACCCGGGGGGGCCCGGCAAGAGACCCAGTACTTC

j_gene: TRBJ2-5
v_gene: TRBV5-1
abundance: .
d_gene: TRBD2
CDR3aa: CASSFGLAVQETQYF
CDR3nt: TGCGCCAGCAGCTTCGGACTAGCGGTACAAGAGACCCAGTACTTC

j_gene: TRBJ1-1
v_gene: TRBV2
abundance: .
d_gene: TRBD1
CDR3aa: CASSSTRGRTNTEAFF
CDR3nt: TGTGCCAGCAGTTCAACCAGGGGGCGCACGAACACTGAAGCTTTCTTT

j_gene: TRBJ1-4
v_gene: TRBV5-1
abundance: .
d_gene: TRBD1
CDR3aa: CASSFNLGQRNEKLFF
CDR3nt: TGCGCCAGCAGCTTCAACCTGGGACAGCGGAATGAAAAACTGTTTTTT

j_gene: TRBJ2-3
v_gene: TRBV30
abundance: .
d_gene: TRBD1
CDR3aa: CAWSGTGGRADTQYF
CDR3nt: TGTGCCTGGAGTGGGACAGGGGGTAGGGCAGATACGCAGTATTTT

j_gene: TRBJ2-3
v_gene: TRBV5-1
abundance: .
d_gene: .
CDR3aa: CASSPLQDTQYF
CDR3nt: TGCGCCAGCAGCCCCTTACAGGATACGCAGTATTTT

j_gene: TRBJ1-6
v_gene: TRBV6-5
abundance: .
d_gene: TRBD1
CDR3aa: CASSYLQGNSPLHF
CDR3nt: TGTGCCAGCAGTTACTTACAGGGGAATTCACCCCTCCACTTT

j_gene: TRBJ1-2
v_gene: TRBV6-1
abundance: .
d_gene: TRBD1
CDR3aa: CASSEGWGTGGGYTF
CDR3nt: TGTGCCAGCAGTGAAGGTTGGGGGACAGGGGGTGGCTACACCTTC

j_gene: TRBJ2-5
v_gene: TRBV7-2
abundance: .
d_gene: .
CDR3aa: CASSPRRGTETQYF
CDR3nt: TGTGCCAGCAGCCCACGACGGGGGACAGAGACCCAGTACTTC

j_gene: TRBJ1-1
v_gene: TRBV10-2
abundance: once
d_gene: .
CDR3aa: CASAVNTEAFF
CDR3nt: TGCGCCAGTGCGGTGAACACTGAAGCTTTCTTT

j_gene: TRBJ1-2
v_gene: TRBV18
abundance: .
d_gene: TRBD1
CDR3aa: CASSPVSGQSNYGYTF
CDR3nt: TGTGCCAGCTCACCAGTTTCGGGACAGAGTAACTATGGCTACACCTTC

j_gene: TRBJ1-2
v_gene: TRBV7-2
abundance: .
d_gene: .
CDR3aa: CASSSPPGSYGYTF
CDR3nt: TGTGCCAGCAGCTCCCCCCCGGGAAGCTATGGCTACACCTTC

j_gene: TRBJ1-2
v_gene: TRBV6-1
abundance: .
d_gene: .
CDR3aa: CASSELYVYTF
CDR3nt: TGTGCCAGCAGTGAATTGTATGTCTACACCTTC